Sequencing of this T cell receptor beta chain was carried out in a study of PD-1 blockade in classical Hodgkin lymphoma. Produced via immunoSEQ multiplex PCR; TCRdb's table is partial and in-frame only. The table has under 15,000 clones, about four fifths seen once. This CDR3 is 18 amino acids long. CDR1 and CDR2 (germline): LNHNV, YYDKDF (reference sequence). Trimming cost V 2 bases and J 0 bases; bases outside gene matches: 10. With no exception, relapse followed autologous stem cell transplantation in all patients, and brentuximab vedotin exposure varied. The genes are TRBV15 and TRBJ1-3, with 7 bases fitting TRBD1. The sequence was obtained from a human donor with classical Hodgkin lymphoma. The sample in question was peripheral blood mononuclear cells (PBMCs), obtained at baseline. The CDR3 DNA sequence: TGTGCCACCAGCAGAAGTATTCGGACAGGTAGCTCTGGAAACACCATATATTTT. It specifies CATSRSIRTGSSGNTIYF.